Sequencing of this T cell receptor (beta chain) was carried out in a study of blood T cell repertoires in COVID-19. Turning to the study itself: Both acute and convalescent COVID-19 samples were obtained from the United States, Italy and Spain.

In the original workflow: The authors estimated nucleated cell counts from reference gene primer amplification. Libraries were prepared by immunoSEQ multiplex PCR; TCRdb keeps only in-frame clonotypes and omits some of them. V, J and clone size are taken as reported in that table, and D and trimming were inferred from the DNA itself. Here the sample spans around 99,000 clones, under 95% being singletons. The sample was peripheral blood. This TCR derives from a woman aged 25-40 years with acute or convalescent COVID-19.

CDR3 loop: CASSLGGGAGSDGNTEAFF. The CDR3 DNA reads as TGTGCCAGCAGCCTAGGGGGTGGGGCAGGGTCTGATGGCAACACTGAAGCTTTCTTT. J is TRBJ1-1 and V is TRBV7-8; D possibly corresponds to TRBD1 (6 bases). Germline V gives CDR1 SGHVS, CDR2 FQNEAQ. The CDR3 runs to 19 residues. Trimming pared 5 bases from V and 2 bases from J, leaving 27 bases between. The full variable domain, completed using reference TRBV7-8 and TRBJ1-1, is GAGVSQSPRYKVAKRGQDVALRCDPISGHVSLFWYQQALGQGPEFLTYFQNEAQLDKSGLPSDRFFAERPEGSVSTLKIQRTQQEDSAVYLCASSLGGGAGSDGNTEAFFGQGTRLTVV.